This T cell receptor beta chain was identified during a study of vaccination effects on CD4 cells after COVID-19 (dated by TCRdb to 2022 to 2024). Background on the whole study: Across the study, the median time from the second dose to post-vaccine sampling was 72 days (range 14 to 241). Altogether, around eleven COVID-19 convalescent patients and a few SARS-CoV-2-naive healthy vaccine recipients made up the full study. SARS-CoV-2 spike-specific CD4+ TCR repertoires from before and after mRNA vaccination were compared in COVID-19 convalescent patients and in infection-naive vaccine recipients. The Oncomine TCR Beta short-read assay on an Illumina iSeq 100 was used to sequence cultures from other donors in the study.

Only a few counts were recorded for this clone. Its binding antigen is unknown. No per-base quality is available; no much larger clone lies one base away. On the study overall, not on this receptor specifically: Both infection-induced and vaccine-induced clones contracted markedly at late post-vaccination timepoints, which is consistent with waning T cell responses. Among healthy vaccine recipients, nearly all vaccine-induced clones were SARS-CoV-2 mono-reactive, and only 1 of 255 was cross-reactive with common cold coronaviruses. Limitations of the study were the small number of convalescent patients and the absence of early post-infection timepoints.

Library generation was performed with the immunoSEQ multiplex PCR assay. TCR beta CDR3 sequencing was performed on DNA from the cultured, isolated CD4+ T cells. The authors' pipeline ran thus. Non-productive TCR sequences were discarded, and reads were trimmed to the CDR3 region, with only CDR3s of 7 or more amino acids retained. The MANAFEST web app was used to identify antigen-specific clonotypes by comparing expansion in peptide wells with expansion in reference cultures. For clones to be considered positive, expansion at FDR<0.05 versus reference and all other wells, an odds ratio above 5, and a frequency above 0.1% in two replicate wells were required. A clonotype was defined as cross-reactive if the clonotype was significantly expanded both in SARS-CoV-2 spike wells and in at least one common cold coronavirus spike condition. CDR3 similarity was assessed by Levenshtein distance with the stringdist R package, and unrooted trees were built with ape in R 3.6.1. The table comes from immuneACCESS by way of TCRdb, which keeps in-frame sequences with V and J called. Part of the clones is missing from these tables; in studies checked, under half for an unresolved V gene and the rest for unknown reasons. V and J calls and clone size are those listed in that table; D and trimming were worked out from the DNA. Recorded for this sample are some 34,000 clones; roughly 78% of them occurred a single time. The ten largest clones add up to about 1.6% of the sample.

The ViraFEST assay stimulated PBMC with viral peptide pools and then used TCR sequencing to identify antigen-specific CD4+ T cell clonotypes by expansion. After less than 13 days of culture, CD4+ T cells were isolated with the EasySep CD4+ T cell isolation kit. Each participant received two doses of an mRNA SARS-CoV-2 vaccine, either BNT162b2 or mRNA-1273. None of the healthy vaccine recipients had a prior SARS-CoV-2 infection, which was confirmed by nucleocapsid antibody tests that came back negative both before and after vaccination. Approximately 2 million PBMC per well were cultured in IMDM with about 4.8% human AB serum, 9 to 10 IU/ml IL-2 and gentamicin, plus 10 ug/ml peptides. Half of the culture medium was replaced with fresh IL-2-containing medium on days 3 and 7. Unless noted otherwise, every peptide stimulation condition was cultured in triplicate wells. Using Ficoll-Paque Plus gradient centrifugation, PBMC were separated from whole blood and then either used fresh or cryopreserved at -140C. The overlapping peptide pools covered the spike proteins of SARS-CoV-2 and of the common cold coronaviruses HCoV-NL63, HCoV-OC43 and HCoV-229E. Genomic DNA was extracted from cultured CD4+ T cells with the QIAamp micro DNA kit.

The sequence derives from a human donor who received a COVID-19 vaccine. Some clones in this sample may be carry-over from other donors' samples. Sequences were derived from CD4+ T cells from PBMCs cultured with HCoV-NL63 spike peptides, sampled after COVID-19 vaccination. The label giving this sample's cell subset or site can be read as: HCoV-NL63 spike overlapping peptide pool stimulation.

The sequence in DNA is TGTGCCAGCAGAAAGGGAGAAACTGAAGCTTTCTTT. Its product reads: CASRKGETEAFF. The chain is made from TRBV6-5 and TRBJ1-1; the D gene identity is not certain. The CDR3 starts with the cysteine, ends with the phenylalanine, and has 12 residues. Only the CDR3 part of the read is kept: 36 bases, read in frame from the first base. The trim is 6 bases for V and 5 bases for J, with a gap of 10 bases between the germline ends. Taken from the germline V gene, the CDR1 and CDR2 loops are MNHEY and SVGAGI.